The T cell receptor (beta chain) described here comes from a study of OX40 agonist ivuxolimab in advanced cancers. The overall study: Enrolled patients in dose escalation had cancers that were hepatocellular carcinoma, melanoma, renal cell or head and neck cancer. Study-wide points: It was not determined which antigens were specifically recognized by the peripheral T cells that had undergone clonal expansion.

CDR1 is SGHTA, CDR2 FQGTGA, per germline. The CDR3 contains 14 residues. V lost 3 bases, J lost 5 bases, and 0 bases stayed unmatched. Repertoires were generated with immunoSEQ multiplex PCR, while TCRdb's copy carries only in-frame clones and drops some. The sample has tens of thousands of clones; around 79% are singletons. With respect to this clone: Its antigen is not known. The sample carries other DNA sequences with the same CDR3.

This chain links TRBV7-3 with TRBJ2-2; 10 bases agree with TRBD1. The source of this sequence is an adult with an advanced solid tumor such as melanoma, head and neck, liver or kidney cancer. Sequences were derived from CD4+ or CD8+ T cells sorted from blood, sampled in a trial of the OX40 agonist ivuxolimab. In DNA form, the CDR3 reads TGTGCCAGCAGCTTGGGACAGGGGACCGGGGAGCTGTTTTTT. It yields the protein CASSLGQGTGELFF.